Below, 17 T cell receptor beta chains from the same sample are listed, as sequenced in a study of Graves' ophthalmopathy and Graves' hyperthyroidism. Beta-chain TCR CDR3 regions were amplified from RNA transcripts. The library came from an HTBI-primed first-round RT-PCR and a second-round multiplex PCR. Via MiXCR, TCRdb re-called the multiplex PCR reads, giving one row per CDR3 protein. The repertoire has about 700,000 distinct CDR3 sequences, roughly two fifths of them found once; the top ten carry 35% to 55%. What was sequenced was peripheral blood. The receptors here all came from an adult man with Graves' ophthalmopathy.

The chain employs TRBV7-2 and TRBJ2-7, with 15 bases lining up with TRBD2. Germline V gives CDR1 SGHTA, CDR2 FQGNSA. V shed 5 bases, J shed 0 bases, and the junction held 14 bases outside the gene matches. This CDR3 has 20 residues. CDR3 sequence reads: CASSSTGGTSGRNSSYEQYF. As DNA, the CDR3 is TGTGCCAGCAGCAGCACAGGGGGGACTAGCGGGAGGAACAGCTCCTACGAGCAGTACTTC.

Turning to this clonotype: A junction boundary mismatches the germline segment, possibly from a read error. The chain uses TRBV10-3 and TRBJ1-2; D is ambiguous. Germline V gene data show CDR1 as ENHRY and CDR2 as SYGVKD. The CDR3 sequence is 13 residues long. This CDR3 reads CAIGRSANYVYTF. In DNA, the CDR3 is TGTGCCATCGGTCGGTCAGCGAACTATGTCTACACCTTC.

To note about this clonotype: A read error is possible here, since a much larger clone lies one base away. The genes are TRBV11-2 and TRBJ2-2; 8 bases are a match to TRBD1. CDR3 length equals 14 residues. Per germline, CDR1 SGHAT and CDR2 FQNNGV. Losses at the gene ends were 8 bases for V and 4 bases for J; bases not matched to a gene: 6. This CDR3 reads CASRSGQVTGELFF. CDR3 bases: TGTGCCAGCCGCTCGGGACAGGTCACCGGGGAGCTGTTTTTT.

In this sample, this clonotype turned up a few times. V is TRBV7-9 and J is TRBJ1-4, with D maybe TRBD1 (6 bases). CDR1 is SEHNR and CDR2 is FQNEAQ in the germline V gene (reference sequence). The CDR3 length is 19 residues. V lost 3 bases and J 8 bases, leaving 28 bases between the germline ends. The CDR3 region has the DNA TGTGCCAGCAGCTTGTTGGCGGCAGGGGAGTATCCCAGTGGGGAAAAACTGTTTTTT. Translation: CASSLLAAGEYPSGEKLFF.

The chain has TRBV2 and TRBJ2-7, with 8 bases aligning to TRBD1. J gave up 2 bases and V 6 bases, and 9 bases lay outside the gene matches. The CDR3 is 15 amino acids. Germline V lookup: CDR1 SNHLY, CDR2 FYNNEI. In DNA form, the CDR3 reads TGTGCCAGCAGCTCCGGACAGGGTGGTACCTACGAGCAGTACTTC. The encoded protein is CASSSGQGGTYEQYF.

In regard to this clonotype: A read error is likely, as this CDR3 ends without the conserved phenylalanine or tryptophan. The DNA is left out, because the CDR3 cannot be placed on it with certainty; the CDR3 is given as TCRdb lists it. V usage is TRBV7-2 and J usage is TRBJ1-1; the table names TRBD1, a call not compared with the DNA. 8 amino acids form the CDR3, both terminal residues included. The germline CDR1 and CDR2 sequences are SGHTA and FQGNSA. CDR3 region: CASSPGSG.

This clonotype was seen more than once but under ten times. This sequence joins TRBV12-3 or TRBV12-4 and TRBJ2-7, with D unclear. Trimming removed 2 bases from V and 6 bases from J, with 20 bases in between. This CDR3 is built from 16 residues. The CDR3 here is CASSLYPDASQVEQYF. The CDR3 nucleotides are TGTGCCAGCAGTTTATATCCTGACGCCTCTCAGGTCGAGCAGTACTTC.

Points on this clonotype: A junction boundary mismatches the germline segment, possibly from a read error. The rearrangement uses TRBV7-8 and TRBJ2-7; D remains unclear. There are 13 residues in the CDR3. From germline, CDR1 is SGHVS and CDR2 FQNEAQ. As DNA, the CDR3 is TGCGCCAGCAGCCAACTTCCCTTCTACGAGCAGTACTTC. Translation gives CASSQLPFYEQYF. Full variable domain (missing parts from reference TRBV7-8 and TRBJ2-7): GAGVSQSPRYKVAKRGQDVALRCDPISGHVSLFWYQQALGQGPEFLTYFQNEAQLDKSGLPSDRFFAERPEGSVSTLKIQRTQQEDSAVYLCASSQLPFYEQYFGPGTRLTVT.

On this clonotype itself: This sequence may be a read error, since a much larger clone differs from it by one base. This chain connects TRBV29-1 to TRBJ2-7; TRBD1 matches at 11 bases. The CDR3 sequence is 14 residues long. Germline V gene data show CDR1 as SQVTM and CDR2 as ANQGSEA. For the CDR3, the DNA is TGCAGCGTTGACGCAGGACAGGGGGCTTACGAGCGGTACTTC. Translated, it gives CSVDAGQGAYERYF.

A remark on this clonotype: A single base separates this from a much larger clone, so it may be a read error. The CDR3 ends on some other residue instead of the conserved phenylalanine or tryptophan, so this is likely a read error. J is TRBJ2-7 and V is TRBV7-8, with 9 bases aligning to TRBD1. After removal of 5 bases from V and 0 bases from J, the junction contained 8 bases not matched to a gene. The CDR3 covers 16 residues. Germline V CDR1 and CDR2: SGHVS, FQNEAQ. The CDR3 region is CASSRRDRASSYEQYL. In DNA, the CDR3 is TGTGCCAGCAGCAGGCGGGACAGGGCCAGCTCCTACGAGCAGTACCTC.

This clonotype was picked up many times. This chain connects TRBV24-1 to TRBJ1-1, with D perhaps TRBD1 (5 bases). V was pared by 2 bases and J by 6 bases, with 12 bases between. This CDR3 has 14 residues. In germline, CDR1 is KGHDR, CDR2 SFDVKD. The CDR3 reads CATSDSGVVAEAFF. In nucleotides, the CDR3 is TGTGCCACCAGTGATTCGGGGGTAGTCGCTGAAGCTTTCTTT.

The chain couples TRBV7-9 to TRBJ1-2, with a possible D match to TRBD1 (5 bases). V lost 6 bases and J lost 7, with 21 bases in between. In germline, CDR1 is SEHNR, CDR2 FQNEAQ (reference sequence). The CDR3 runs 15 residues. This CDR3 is CASSLFGKGRGGYTF. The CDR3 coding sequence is TGTGCCAGCAGTTTATTTGGAAAGGGGCGCGGTGGCTACACCTTC. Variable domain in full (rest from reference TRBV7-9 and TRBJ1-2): DTGVSQNPRHKITKRGQNVTFRCDPISEHNRLYWYRQTLGQGPEFLTYFQNEAQLEKSRLLSDRFSAERPKGSFSTLEIQRTEQGDSAMYLCASSLFGKGRGGYTFGSGTRLTVV.

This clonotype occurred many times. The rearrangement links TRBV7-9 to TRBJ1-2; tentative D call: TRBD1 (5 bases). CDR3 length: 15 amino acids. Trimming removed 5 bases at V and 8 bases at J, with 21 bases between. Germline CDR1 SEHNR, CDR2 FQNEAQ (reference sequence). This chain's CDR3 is CASSPSSGVGDGYTF. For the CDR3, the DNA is TGTGCCAGCAGCCCGTCAAGCGGAGTGGGGGACGGCTACACCTTC. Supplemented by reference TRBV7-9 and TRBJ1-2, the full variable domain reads DTGVSQNPRHKITKRGQNVTFRCDPISEHNRLYWYRQTLGQGPEFLTYFQNEAQLEKSRLLSDRFSAERPKGSFSTLEIQRTEQGDSAMYLCASSPSSGVGDGYTFGSGTRLTVV.

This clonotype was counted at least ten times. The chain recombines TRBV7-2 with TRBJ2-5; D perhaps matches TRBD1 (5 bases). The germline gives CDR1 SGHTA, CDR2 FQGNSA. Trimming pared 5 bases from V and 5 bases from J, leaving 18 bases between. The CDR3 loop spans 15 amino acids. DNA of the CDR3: TGTGCCAGCAGCCCGACCAGGGTCGGTTGGGAGACCCAGTACTTC. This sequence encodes CASSPTRVGWETQYF. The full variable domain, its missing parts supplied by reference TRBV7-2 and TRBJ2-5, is GAGVSQSPSNKVTEKGKDVELRCDPISGHTALYWYRQSLGQGLEFLIYFQGNSAPDKSGLPSDRFSAERTGGSVSTLTIQRTQQEDSAVYLCASSPTRVGWETQYFGPGTRLLVL.

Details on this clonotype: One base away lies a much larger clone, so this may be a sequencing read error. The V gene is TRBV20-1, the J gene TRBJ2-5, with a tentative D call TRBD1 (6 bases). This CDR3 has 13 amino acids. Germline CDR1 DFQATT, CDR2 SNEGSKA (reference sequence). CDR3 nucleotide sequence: TGCAGTGCTAGAGATCCAGGGGTAGAGACCCTGTACTTC. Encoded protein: CSARDPGVETLYF.

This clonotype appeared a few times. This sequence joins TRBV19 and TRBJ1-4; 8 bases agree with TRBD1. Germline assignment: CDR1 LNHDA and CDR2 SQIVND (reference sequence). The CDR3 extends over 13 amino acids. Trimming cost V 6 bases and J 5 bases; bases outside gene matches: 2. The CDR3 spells CASRDRENEKLFF. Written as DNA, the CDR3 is TGTGCCAGTAGGGACAGGGAGAATGAAAAACTGTTTTTT.

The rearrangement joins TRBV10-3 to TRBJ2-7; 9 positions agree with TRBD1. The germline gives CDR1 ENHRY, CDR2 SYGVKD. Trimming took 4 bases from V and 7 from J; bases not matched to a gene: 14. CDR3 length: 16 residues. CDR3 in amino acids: CAISATGTGLRSEQYF. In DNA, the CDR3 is TGTGCCATCAGTGCTACCGGGACAGGGCTTCGGAGTGAGCAGTACTTC.